Below are 21 T cell receptor beta chains sequenced from a single sample in a study of radiation and T cells in renal cell carcinoma. Sample time point: blood 2 weeks post-SBRT. Treatment denoted: 15 Gy SBRT to primary tumor, nephrectomy 4 weeks later. Method: immunoSEQ multiplex PCR; TCRdb's copy keeps in-frame clones and lacks some. Among 120,000 or so clones listed, roughly four fifths were seen once. The sequencing used blood, collected from a patient whose treatment included radiotherapy and nephrectomy. These receptors all come from a woman aged 60-70 years with renal cell carcinoma.

This sequence joins TRBV5-4 and TRBJ2-7; no reliable D call. There are 15 residues in the CDR3. Trimming left V 0 bases short and J 2 bases short, with 12 bases between. The germline V gene encodes CDR1 SGHNT and CDR2 YYREEE (reference sequence). The DNA for the CDR3 is TGTGCCAGCAGCTTGGTTGGCGGCGGCGCCTACGAGCAGTACTTC. Translating gives CASSLVGGGAYEQYF.

CDR3 protein: CASSLVAGFPSGANVLTF. Written as DNA, the CDR3 is TGTGCCAGCAGCTTAGTGGCAGGGTTCCCCTCTGGGGCCAACGTCCTGACTTTC. This chain links TRBV7-6 with TRBJ2-6; tentative D call: TRBD1 (5 bases). V was cut by 1 base and J by 0 bases, with 13 bases left in between. This CDR3 has 18 amino acids. CDR1 is SGHVS and CDR2 is FNYEAQ in the germline V gene.

This clone was recorded a few times. The chain carries TRBV5-4 and TRBJ1-4; no reliable D call. This CDR3 has 14 residues. Germline CDR1 reads SGHNT; CDR2 reads YYREEE (reference sequence). Trimming cost V 0 bases and J 7 bases, with 10 bases left between them. Here the CDR3 DNA reads TGTGCCAGCAGCTTGGATATCATCGGTGAAAAACTGTTTTTT. Translated: CASSLDIIGEKLFF. Combining the CDR3 with reference TRBV5-4 and TRBJ1-4 gives the whole variable domain ETGVTQSPTHLIKTRGQQVTLRCSSQSGHNTVSWYQQALGQGPQFIFQYYREEENGRGNFPPRFSGLQFPNYSSELNVNALELDDSALYLCASSLDIIGEKLFFGSGTQLSVL.

V gene TRBV7-9 combines with J gene TRBJ1-1; D is undetermined. V was cut by 0 bases and J by 6 bases, with 8 bases left in between. Germline lookup yields CDR1 SEHNR and CDR2 FQNEAQ (reference sequence). This CDR3 region has 13 residues. The CDR3 here is CASSLAGSAEAFF. The CDR3 bases are TGTGCCAGCAGCTTAGCGGGGTCGGCTGAAGCTTTCTTT.

DNA for the CDR3: TGTGCCAGCAGCCAAGGACAACAGGGAGTCTATGGCTACACCTTC. It codes for CASSQGQQGVYGYTF. J is TRBJ1-2 and V is TRBV14; D is perhaps TRBD1 (6 bases). V was cut by 1 base and J by 4 bases, with 13 bases left in between. The CDR3 consists of 15 residues. Germline CDR1 is SGHDN and CDR2 is FVKESK.

The V call is TRBV11-3, the J call TRBJ2-1; 11 bases align to TRBD2. CDR1 SGHNT and CDR2 YENEEA come from the germline V gene. The CDR3 is 16 amino acids. V lost 5 bases to trimming and J lost 8 bases; unmatched junction nucleotides: 11. DNA of the CDR3: TGTGCCAGCAGCGCCCGGCTAGCGGGGGGACTAGATGAGCAGTTCTTC. This gives the protein CASSARLAGGLDEQFF.

The chain recombines TRBV18 with TRBJ1-3; 7 positions match TRBD1. CDR1 and CDR2 (germline): KGHSH, LQKENI. Losses at the gene ends were 1 base for V and 0 bases for J; bases not matched to a gene: 3. The CDR3 is 16 residues long. CDR3: CASSPRDSHSGNTIYF. For the CDR3, the DNA is TGTGCCAGCTCACCACGGGACAGTCACTCTGGAAACACCATATATTTT.

This clone occurred a few times. The chain is built from TRBV4-2 and TRBJ2-5, with 14 positions matching TRBD2. The CDR3 is made up of 16 amino acids. The V segment lost 2 bases and the J segment 4 bases; nucleotides outside the gene matches: 3. Per germline, CDR1 LGHNA and CDR2 YNFKEQ. The DNA for the CDR3 is TGTGCCAGCAGCCAACAGACTAGCGGGAGGGGAGAGACCCAGTACTTC. Translation gives CASSQQTSGRGETQYF.

This clone showed up just a few times. This CDR3 reads CASSVTGQGFTGELFF. CDR3 in DNA: TGTGCCAGCAGCGTAACGGGACAGGGGTTCACCGGGGAGCTGTTTTTT. The V gene is TRBV9, the J gene TRBJ2-2; 10 bases are a match to TRBD1. This CDR3 comprises 16 residues. Trimming cost V 1 base and J 4 bases; bases outside gene matches: 4. Germline V gene lookup returns CDR1 SGDLS and CDR2 YYNGEE.

The chain combines TRBV5-4 with TRBJ1-2; D unresolved. Trimming removed 0 bases from V and 1 base from J, with 13 bases in between. The CDR3 totals 16 residues. Germline V lookup: CDR1 SGHNT, CDR2 YYREEE (reference sequence). Here the CDR3 DNA reads TGTGCCAGCAGCTTGGCTCCCACTACGATTAACTATGGCTACACCTTC. Its protein product is CASSLAPTTINYGYTF.

This clone was counted a few times. The chain is built from TRBV6-1 and TRBJ1-1, with unresolved D. With 0 bases removed from V and 9 bases from J, the gap between germline ends came to 11 bases. CDR3 size: 13 residues. The germline gives CDR1 MNHNS, CDR2 SASEGT. The CDR3 region is CASSEAGVEQAFF. The CDR3 bases are TGTGCCAGCAGTGAAGCCGGAGTGGAGCAAGCTTTCTTT.

The CDR3 nucleotides read TGTGCCTGGAGTGGTGTAGCGGGAGGGTACGAGCAGTACTTC. Its translation is CAWSGVAGGYEQYF. The chain combines TRBV30 with TRBJ2-7; TRBD2 matches 11 bases. The J segment lost 4 bases and the V segment lost 1 base, leaving 3 bases of the junction unmatched. This CDR3 region has 14 residues. Looked up from germline, CDR1 is GTSNPN and CDR2 is SVGIG (reference sequence).

The gene calls are TRBV6-1 and TRBJ1-1; 9 bases are a match to TRBD1. The CDR3 is 13 residues long. The junction had 4 bases not matched to a gene; V was cut back by 7 bases and J by 4 bases. The germline V gene has CDR1 MNHNS and CDR2 SASEGT. The CDR3 here is CASNHRGRTEAFF. Here the CDR3 DNA reads TGTGCCAGCAATCACAGGGGGCGCACTGAAGCTTTCTTT.

V usage is TRBV28 and J usage is TRBJ2-1, with D perhaps TRBD2 (5 bases). Per germline, CDR1 MDHEN and CDR2 SYDVKM. The ends were cut back, 2 bases at V and 7 bases at J, with 6 bases in the middle. CDR3 size: 12 residues. The CDR3, as DNA: TGTGCCAGCAGTTTACTAGCTAATGAGCAGTTCTTC. Translated, it gives CASSLLANEQFF.

This clone was counted a few times. The rearrangement joins TRBV4-1 to TRBJ1-1, with D unclear. The CDR3 length is 17 residues. Trimming removed 1 base from V and 1 base from J, with 16 bases in between. Germline V gene sequence: CDR1 MGHRA, CDR2 YSYEKL. The CDR3 here is CASSQGQSRERNTEAFF. In nucleotides, the CDR3 is TGCGCCAGCAGCCAAGGTCAGAGCAGAGAGAGGAACACTGAAGCTTTCTTT.

V usage is TRBV5-6 and J usage is TRBJ2-7, with TRBD2 identical over 9 bases. There are 13 residues in the CDR3. Trimming at V came to 10 bases and at J to 5 bases, leaving 10 bases not matched to a gene. Germline V lookup: CDR1 SGHDT, CDR2 YYEEEE. The CDR3 coding sequence is TGTGCCCTGGGACGCGGGAGGGCCGACGAGCAGTACTTC. Its translation: CALGRGRADEQYF.

The chain uses TRBV14 and TRBJ1-3; weak D call: TRBD1 (6 bases). The germline V gene encodes CDR1 SGHDN and CDR2 FVKESK. V lost 5 bases to trimming and J lost 0 bases, with 11 bases between them. This CDR3 is built from 15 residues. DNA for the CDR3: TGTGCCAGCAGCAAAGGGACAAACTCTGGAAACACCATATATTTT. It yields the protein CASSKGTNSGNTIYF.

The chain combines TRBV19 with TRBJ2-6, with D tentatively TRBD1 or TRBD2 (5 bases each). This CDR3 has 16 residues. Per germline, CDR1 LNHDA and CDR2 SQIVND (reference sequence). Trimming stripped 10 bases from V and 0 bases from J, with 16 bases between. The CDR3 DNA reads as TGTGCCATTACGGGACGCCCGTTCTCTGGGGCCAACGTCCTGACTTTC. Encoded protein: CAITGRPFSGANVLTF.

This chain joins TRBV15 and TRBJ2-2; D is possibly TRBD1 (6 bases). Looked up from germline, CDR1 is LNHNV and CDR2 is YYDKDF (reference sequence). V was pared by 0 bases and J by 2 bases, with 13 bases between. This CDR3 comprises 17 residues. The CDR3 DNA sequence: TGTGCCACCAGCAGAGATTACGGGACAACAAACACCGGGGAGCTGTTTTTT. This sequence encodes CATSRDYGTTNTGELFF.

This clone has only a few counts. The chain recombines TRBV30 with TRBJ1-2; D perhaps matches TRBD1 (5 bases). The CDR3 is 12 amino acids. The germline gives CDR1 GTSNPN, CDR2 SVGIG (reference sequence). V was cut by 2 bases and J by 5 bases, with 9 bases left in between. DNA for the CDR3: TGTGCCTGGAGTAAGGGGAGATATGGCTACACCTTC. It yields the protein CAWSKGRYGYTF.

This chain uses TRBV27 with TRBJ2-7, with D possibly TRBD2 on 6 matching bases. Germline V gene data show CDR1 as MNHEY and CDR2 as SMNVEV (reference sequence). The CDR3 length is 18 residues. Trimming left V 0 bases short and J 2 bases short, with 20 bases between. The chain's CDR3 is CASSLSMAPSVRTYEQYF. For the CDR3, the DNA is TGTGCCAGCAGTTTATCGATGGCCCCTAGCGTTAGAACCTACGAGCAGTACTTC.